The 5 T cell receptor beta chains below were found in one sample sequenced in a study of blood T cell repertoires in COVID-19. The method was immunoSEQ multiplex PCR; TCRdb's version includes in-frame clones alone and lacks a portion of them. Seen here are hundreds of thousands of clones, 65% to 90% observed once, and the top ten hold 7.4%. The sequencing sample was made of peripheral blood. The receptors originated from a woman aged 50 to 65 with acute or convalescent COVID-19.

This chain joins TRBV28 and TRBJ2-2; no definite D call. The CDR3 has 14 amino acids. In germline, CDR1 is MDHEN, CDR2 SYDVKM. The V gene lost 7 bases and the J gene lost 1 base, with 10 bases spanning the gap. CDR3 in amino acids: CASNIYRNTGELFF. CDR3 sequence (DNA): TGTGCCAGCAACATCTACAGGAACACCGGGGAGCTGTTTTTT.

This clone was counted once. The V gene is TRBV7-9, the J gene TRBJ1-4, with D unclear. V was shortened by 2 bases and J by 0 bases, with 7 bases between the two germline ends. The CDR3 covers 15 residues. Germline CDR1 SEHNR, CDR2 FQNEAQ (reference sequence). CDR3 in DNA: TGTGCCAGCAGCTTAATGCGGACAACTAATGAAAAACTGTTTTTT. Protein: CASSLMRTTNEKLFF.

This rearrangement joins TRBV7-2 to TRBJ2-3, with D maybe TRBD2 (7 bases). Germline loops: CDR1 SGHTA, CDR2 FQGNSA. This CDR3 spans 15 amino acids. The V and J ends lost 0 bases and 2 bases respectively, with 9 bases between them. Here the CDR3 reads CASSLAGGATDTQYF. DNA of the CDR3: TGTGCCAGCAGCTTAGCTGGGGGGGCCACAGATACGCAGTATTTT. Based on the CDR3 plus reference TRBV7-2 and TRBJ2-3, the full variable domain is GAGVSQSPSNKVTEKGKDVELRCDPISGHTALYWYRQSLGQGLEFLIYFQGNSAPDKSGLPSDRFSAERTGGSVSTLTIQRTQQEDSAVYLCASSLAGGATDTQYFGPGTRLTVL.

The V and J genes are TRBV10-1 and TRBJ2-3; D might be TRBD2 (5 bases). The germline CDR1 and CDR2 sequences are WNHNN and SYGVQD (reference sequence). Trimming removed 0 bases at V and 2 bases at J, with 12 bases between. The CDR3 length is 16 residues. CDR3 loop: CASSESCPLATDTQYF. The CDR3 nucleotides read TGCGCCAGCAGTGAGTCGTGTCCCCTAGCCACAGATACGCAGTATTTT.

The chain employs TRBV11-2 and TRBJ2-1; TRBD1 agrees at 7 bases. V lost 5 bases and J lost 7; bases outside the gene matches: 17. Germline V gene data show CDR1 as SGHAT and CDR2 as FQNNGV. This CDR3 has 17 amino acids. This chain's CDR3 is CASSLRDSQALGNEQFF. The CDR3 DNA reads as TGTGCCAGCAGCCTCCGGGACAGCCAGGCCCTAGGAAATGAGCAGTTCTTC.